The 13 T cell receptor beta chains given below trace back to one sample, sequenced in a study of OX40 agonist ivuxolimab in advanced cancers. Sequencing was performed with immunoSEQ multiplex PCR; in TCRdb, only in-frame clones are kept and a portion is missing. Altogether about 80,000 clones are present, 65% to 90% being singletons, with the ten largest covering 1.5% to 2%. The sequencing used CD4+ or CD8+ T cells sorted from blood, collected in a trial of the OX40 agonist ivuxolimab. These receptors originate from an adult with an advanced solid tumor such as melanoma, head and neck, liver or kidney cancer.

The rearrangement uses TRBV27 and TRBJ1-5; TRBD1 matches 7 bases. With 6 bases clipped from V and 1 base from J, the junction kept 9 bases outside the gene matches. This CDR3 is built from 16 residues. Per germline, CDR1 MNHEY and CDR2 SMNVEV (reference sequence). CDR3 in DNA: TGTGCCAGCAGGGACAGGTCAGTCCTGAGCAATCAGCCCCAGCATTTT. Translation gives CASRDRSVLSNQPQHF.

The chain carries TRBV28 and TRBJ2-1; 13 bases align to TRBD2. The trim removed 8 bases at V and 6 bases at J, leaving 7 bases unmatched. Germline CDR1 reads MDHEN; CDR2 reads SYDVKM. The length of the CDR3 is 15 residues. CDR3 nucleotides: TGTGCCAGCGGAATGACTAGCGGGGGGCGCAATGAGCAGTTCTTC. It codes for CASGMTSGGRNEQFF.

The gene calls are TRBV7-2 and TRBJ1-2, with 11 bases that match TRBD1. The trim removed 3 bases at V and 7 bases at J, leaving 4 bases unmatched. The germline V gene has CDR1 SGHTA and CDR2 FQGNSA. This CDR3 has 14 residues. CDR3 sequence reads: CASSFGTGGSGYTF. DNA for the CDR3: TGTGCCAGCAGCTTTGGGACAGGGGGTTCTGGCTACACCTTC.

The V gene is TRBV5-6, the J gene TRBJ2-1, with a tentative D call TRBD1 (6 bases). V lost 0 bases and J 8 bases, leaving 18 bases between the germline ends. Germline CDR1 reads SGHDT; CDR2 reads YYEEEE. This CDR3 is built from 16 residues. DNA of the CDR3: TGTGCCAGCAGCTTGGGGGGACACCTCGCTCACGATGAGCAGTTCTTC. Translating gives CASSLGGHLAHDEQFF.

V and J are TRBV2 and TRBJ1-5; 9 bases match TRBD1. The CDR3 has 13 residues. CDR1 and CDR2 (germline): SNHLY, FYNNEI. The V gene end was trimmed by 11 bases and the J gene end by 3 bases; junction bases not matched to a gene: 5. In DNA form, the CDR3 reads TGTGCCGGTACAGGGGGCAACAATCAGCCCCAGCATTTT. Its translation: CAGTGGNNQPQHF.

The chain has TRBV29-1 and TRBJ1-5, with unresolved D. This CDR3 is built from 11 residues. CDR1 and CDR2 from the germline V gene are SQVTM and ANQGSEA. The CDR3 sequence: CREDSNQPQHF. CDR3 nucleotide sequence: TGCAGGGAGGATAGCAATCAGCCCCAGCATTTT.

The chain combines TRBV2 with TRBJ1-4; no definite D call. Germline CDR1 reads SNHLY; CDR2 reads FYNNEI. Trimming shortened V by 6 bases and J by 0 bases, and 8 bases separated the two germline ends. The CDR3 totals 14 residues. This chain's CDR3 is CASRDLATNEKLFF. Written as DNA, the CDR3 is TGTGCCAGCAGGGACCTCGCAACTAATGAAAAACTGTTTTTT.

The CDR3 DNA follows: TGCGCCAGCAGCTTGGGAATAGCGGGGGGACAAGAGACCCAGTACTTC. Amino acid sequence: CASSLGIAGGQETQYF. This chain joins TRBV5-1 and TRBJ2-5; TRBD2 matches 10 bases. Germline CDR1 reads SGHRS; CDR2 reads YFSETQ. The CDR3 contains 16 residues. With V trimmed by 0 bases and J by 2 bases, 4 bases remained unmatched.

CDR3 in DNA: TGTGCCAGTAGTATATTAAAGGGGGAGACCCAGTACTTC. Protein product: CASSILKGETQYF. The chain uses TRBV19 and TRBJ2-5, with D maybe TRBD1 (5 bases). The V gene's germline CDR1 is LNHDA and CDR2 SQIVND (reference sequence). CDR3 length equals 13 residues. V lost 2 bases and J 5 bases, leaving 9 bases between the germline ends.

The rearrangement joins TRBV11-1 to TRBJ1-1, with no clear D. The CDR3 runs 13 residues. Trimming cost V 5 bases and J 0 bases, with 7 bases left between them. Germline CDR1 SGHAT, CDR2 FQDESV (reference sequence). The CDR3 DNA reads as TGTGCCAGCAGCCCATTCATGAACACTGAAGCTTTCTTT. Its translation is CASSPFMNTEAFF.

The V gene is TRBV2, the J gene TRBJ2-2, with 10 bases lining up with TRBD1. Germline CDR1 is SNHLY and CDR2 is FYNNEI. CDR3 length equals 16 residues. Unmatched junction bases numbered 9, after V lost 6 bases and J lost 5 bases. For the CDR3, the DNA is TGTGCCAGCAGATCGGGACAGGGGTCGGGTACCGGGGAGCTGTTTTTT. Protein: CASRSGQGSGTGELFF.

The chain employs TRBV19 and TRBJ1-1; maybe TRBD1 (5 bases). Per the germline V gene, CDR1 is LNHDA and CDR2 is SQIVND (reference sequence). Trimming stripped 7 bases from V and 0 bases from J, with 9 bases between. This CDR3 is built from 13 residues. CDR3 coding DNA: TGTGCCAGTACTAAAGGGGTGAACACTGAAGCTTTCTTT. It codes for CASTKGVNTEAFF.

The count of this clone is one. The chain combines TRBV5-5 with TRBJ1-6; D is uncertain. This CDR3 contains 13 residues. Germline V gene lookup returns CDR1 SGHKS and CDR2 YYEKEE (reference sequence). V shed 5 bases and J shed 13 bases, with 16 bases lying between them. CDR3: CASSPIYSSPLHF. CDR3 sequence (DNA): TGTGCCAGCAGTCCCATTTACAGTTCTCCCCTCCACTTT.